The 26 T cell receptor beta chains listed next were all sequenced from one sample in a study of blood T cell repertoires in COVID-19. Assay used: immunoSEQ multiplex PCR; TCRdb lists only in-frame clones, some missing. The sample includes about 330,000 clones, roughly 90% of them seen just once. The sequenced material came from peripheral blood. The receptors shown here come from a woman aged 50 to 65 with active or convalescent COVID-19.

This clone appeared a few times. Other DNA variants within this sample encode the same CDR3. The chain is built from TRBV12-3 or TRBV12-4 and TRBJ1-1, with a weak D call TRBD1 (5 bases). V lost 3 bases, J lost 7 bases, and 6 bases lay in between. The CDR3 extends over 11 amino acids. CDR3 in DNA: TGTGCCAGCAGTTTGGGGGGTGAAGCTTTCTTT. Translation: CASSLGGEAFF.

V is TRBV6-4 and J is TRBJ2-1; possibly TRBD1 for D (5 bases). Germline V CDR1 and CDR2: MRHNA, SNTAGT. Deletions cut 3 bases from V and 9 bases from J, with 21 bases between. The CDR3 runs 16 residues. CDR3 DNA: TGTGCCAGCAGTGAGGGTTGGGGCTCTGTTTACGGTGAGCAGTTCTTC. It translates to CASSEGWGSVYGEQFF.

The rearrangement links TRBV3-1 (or the pseudogene TRBV3-2) to TRBJ1-5; D remains unclear. V was shortened by 0 bases and J by 2 bases, with 8 bases between the two germline ends. The CDR3 length is 15 residues. Per the germline V gene, CDR1 is LGHDT and CDR2 is YNNKEL (reference sequence). DNA of the CDR3: TGTGCCAGCAGCCAAGATTGCGATGGCAATCAGCCCCAGCATTTT. This encodes CASSQDCDGNQPQHF.

V and J are TRBV19 and TRBJ1-2; TRBD1 agrees at 8 bases. V trimming: 6 bases; J trimming: 6 bases; junction bases outside the gene matches: 9. CDR1 LNHDA and CDR2 SQIVND come from the germline V gene (reference sequence). The length of the CDR3 is 14 residues. CDR3 in amino acids: CASSTRDRSDGYTF. The DNA of the CDR3 is TGTGCCAGTAGCACCAGGGACAGGAGTGATGGCTACACCTTC.

The V call is TRBV10-3, the J call TRBJ1-2; tentative D call: TRBD1 (5 bases). The V end lost 6 bases, the J end lost 7 bases, and 18 bases lay between the germline ends. Per germline, CDR1 ENHRY and CDR2 SYGVKD. There are 14 residues in the CDR3. The CDR3 is CAIRPGTGGFGYTF. The CDR3 DNA follows: TGTGCCATCAGACCGGGGACGGGGGGGTTTGGCTACACCTTC.

The chain employs TRBV6-5 and TRBJ1-1; the D gene is possibly TRBD1 (5 bases). CDR3 length: 12 amino acids. CDR1 and CDR2 from the germline V gene are MNHEY and SVGAGI. V lost 4 bases and J 11 bases, leaving 14 bases between the germline ends. CDR3 sequence (DNA): TGTGCCAGCAGTTCCTTGGGGACTTCGGCTTTCTTT. Protein: CASSSLGTSAFF.

This chain joins TRBV5-4 and TRBJ2-1, with a tentative D call TRBD1 (6 bases). The CDR3 runs to 14 residues. Germline CDR1 and CDR2: SGHNT and YYREEE (reference sequence). V dropped 4 bases and J dropped 5 bases, with 13 bases sitting between them. This chain's CDR3 is CASSLQGLDNEQFF. Written as DNA, the CDR3 is TGTGCCAGCAGCCTGCAGGGGCTTGACAATGAGCAGTTCTTC.

This rearrangement joins TRBV27 to TRBJ2-3, with TRBD1 matching 7 bases. Germline-derived CDR1 and CDR2 are MNHEY and SMNVEV (reference sequence). The V gene end was trimmed by 3 bases and the J gene end by 2 bases; junction bases not matched to a gene: 5. The CDR3 is made up of 15 amino acids. CDR3 in DNA: TGTGCCAGCAGTTTCCGGGACAGAGACACAGATACGCAGTATTTT. Translated: CASSFRDRDTDTQYF.

The J gene is TRBJ2-7, the V gene TRBV30; D is possibly TRBD1 (5 bases). Germline CDR1 GTSNPN, CDR2 SVGIG (reference sequence). The CDR3 loop spans 13 amino acids. Trimming removed 2 bases at V and 1 base at J, with 9 bases between. The CDR3 nucleotides read TGTGCCTGGAGTAGGGGTTCTTCCTACGAGCAGTACTTC. This encodes CAWSRGSSYEQYF. The complete variable domain, with remaining parts taken from reference TRBV30 and TRBJ2-7, reads SQTIHQWPATLVQPVGSPLSLECTVEGTSNPNLYWYRQAAGRGLQLLFYSVGIGQISSEVPQNLSASRPQDRQFILSSKKLLLSDSGFYLCAWSRGSSYEQYFGPGTRLTVT.

This chain uses TRBV2 with TRBJ1-2; D uncertain. This CDR3 has 13 amino acids. Trimming took off 4 bases at V and 2 bases at J, with 8 bases between the two ends. Germline CDR1 SNHLY, CDR2 FYNNEI. Here the CDR3 DNA reads TGTGCCAGCAGTGGGTCGGGGAACTATGGCTACACCTTC. It yields the protein CASSGSGNYGYTF.

This chain joins TRBV4-2 and TRBJ1-3; D is unresolved. This CDR3 is built from 16 residues. The germline gives CDR1 LGHNA, CDR2 YNFKEQ. The germline V and J ends were trimmed by 0 bases and 4 bases, with 13 bases remaining between them. The CDR3 DNA reads TGTGCCAGCAGCCAAGAAACGGTAGCGAGGGGAAACACCATATATTTT. This codes for CASSQETVARGNTIYF.

The chain couples TRBV10-3 to TRBJ2-1; perhaps TRBD1 as D (5 bases). The CDR3 loop spans 12 amino acids. Germline loops: CDR1 ENHRY, CDR2 SYGVKD. V was trimmed by 0 bases and J by 15 bases, leaving 12 bases between them. DNA for the CDR3: TGTGCCATCAGTGAGTCGACAGACCGGTGGTTCTTC. Translating gives CAISESTDRWFF.

V gene TRBV2 combines with J gene TRBJ1-5; 10 nucleotides match TRBD1. V was clipped by 5 bases and J by 7 bases; unmatched bases: 26. Germline CDR1 reads SNHLY; CDR2 reads FYNNEI. CDR3 size: 21 residues. The CDR3 here is CASSSGASTRLRQGARQPQHF. The CDR3 DNA sequence: TGTGCCAGCAGTTCCGGGGCCAGCACCCGCCTGCGACAGGGGGCAAGGCAGCCCCAGCATTTT.

Here the CDR3 DNA reads TGTGCCAGCAGCTTCCTTGGGACAGCCCGTGGAAACACCATATATTTT. Amino acid sequence: CASSFLGTARGNTIYF. V and J are TRBV7-2 and TRBJ1-3; TRBD1 matches 7 bases. V lost 3 bases and J lost 3; bases outside the gene matches: 8. The CDR3 runs 16 residues. Germline values: CDR1 SGHTA, CDR2 FQGNSA.

The chain carries TRBV5-5 and TRBJ1-1; no firm D call. The V gene lost 1 base and the J gene lost 1 base, with 8 bases spanning the gap. Germline CDR1 and CDR2: SGHKS and YYEKEE (reference sequence). The CDR3 spans 14 residues. The CDR3: CASSLYSGNTEAFF. The DNA of the CDR3 is TGTGCCAGCAGCTTGTATTCAGGGAACACTGAAGCTTTCTTT.

The rearrangement joins TRBV11-3 to TRBJ2-5; maybe TRBD1 (6 bases). This CDR3 has 15 residues. Germline V gives CDR1 SGHNT, CDR2 YENEEA. V lost 2 bases and J lost 5, with 15 bases in between. CDR3 loop: CASSLSEGDTETQYF. The CDR3 nucleotides are TGTGCCAGCAGCTTATCTGAGGGGGATACGGAGACCCAGTACTTC. The variable domain in full, completed from reference TRBV11-3 and TRBJ2-5, reads EAGVVQSPRYKIIEKKQPVAFWCNPISGHNTLYWYLQNLGQGPELLIRYENEEAVDDSQLPKDRFSAERLKGVDSTLKIQPAELGDSAVYLCASSLSEGDTETQYFGPGTRLLVL.

The rearrangement uses TRBV28 and TRBJ2-7, with 8 bases that match TRBD1. There are 12 residues in the CDR3. V was pared by 5 bases and J by 3 bases, with 0 bases of the junction left unmatched. CDR1 is MDHEN, CDR2 SYDVKM, per germline. The CDR3 DNA reads as TGTGCCAGCAGTGGACAGGGCTACGAGCAGTACTTC. Its translation: CASSGQGYEQYF.

The genes are TRBV7-6 and TRBJ1-1, with 8 positions matching TRBD1. The V gene end was trimmed by 1 base and the J gene end by 2 bases; junction bases not matched to a gene: 3. From germline, CDR1 is SGHVS and CDR2 FNYEAQ. The CDR3 contains 15 residues. Here the CDR3 DNA reads TGTGCCAGCAGCTTAGTCCAGGGGGCAAACACTGAAGCTTTCTTT. This sequence encodes CASSLVQGANTEAFF.

The chain joins TRBV5-1 to TRBJ1-2; TRBD1 matches 7 bases. Germline V gene sequence: CDR1 SGHRS, CDR2 YFSETQ. CDR3 length equals 15 residues. J was trimmed by 4 bases and V by 3 bases; bases with no gene match: 9. CDR3 sequence: CASSSTPGQLYGYTF. CDR3 bases: TGCGCCAGCAGCTCAACTCCGGGACAGCTCTATGGCTACACCTTC.

The chain employs TRBV6-4 and TRBJ2-1, with 7 nucleotides matching TRBD1. From germline, CDR1 is MRHNA and CDR2 SNTAGT. V was pared by 6 bases and J by 3 bases, with 8 bases of the junction left unmatched. This CDR3 has 15 amino acids. In DNA form, the CDR3 reads TGTGCCAGCAGAAAGACAGGGATGTACTACAATGAGCAGTTCTTC. This gives the protein CASRKTGMYYNEQFF.

Only a few counts were recorded for this clone. The rearrangement links TRBV6-2 or TRBV6-3 to TRBJ2-5; weak D call: TRBD1 (5 bases). The CDR3 totals 12 residues. V was pared by 2 bases and J by 5 bases, with 6 bases between. CDR1 and CDR2 from the germline V gene are MNHEY and SVGEGT. The CDR3 loop reads CASSYGAETQYF. CDR3 bases: TGTGCCAGCAGTTACGGGGCTGAGACCCAGTACTTC.

The chain joins TRBV9 to TRBJ2-2; D possibly corresponds to TRBD2 (6 bases). Germline V lookup: CDR1 SGDLS, CDR2 YYNGEE. This CDR3 region has 16 residues. V gave up 0 bases and J gave up 1 base, with 10 bases separating them. The DNA of the CDR3 is TGTGCCAGCAGCGTAGGACGGGGACTGAACACCGGGGAGCTGTTTTTT. Protein: CASSVGRGLNTGELFF.

The chain recombines TRBV5-6 with TRBJ1-1; D ambiguous. Trimming shortened V by 7 bases and J by 0 bases, and 13 bases separated the two germline ends. Germline CDR1 is SGHDT and CDR2 is YYEEEE. The CDR3 runs 14 residues. This CDR3 reads CASALGYLNTEAFF. The DNA for the CDR3 is TGTGCCAGCGCCTTGGGTTATTTGAACACTGAAGCTTTCTTT.

This clone was observed once. V and J are TRBV19 and TRBJ2-7; D is uncertain. The CDR3 covers 13 residues. Between the trimmed V and J ends, which lost 3 bases and 3 bases, there was a span of 9 bases. CDR1 and CDR2 from the germline V gene are LNHDA and SQIVND (reference sequence). CDR3 residues: CASSIGVNYEQYF. CDR3 DNA: TGTGCCAGTAGTATCGGAGTCAACTACGAGCAGTACTTC.

Only a few counts were recorded for this clone. V usage is TRBV6-2 or TRBV6-3 and J usage is TRBJ2-2, with 10 bases matching TRBD1. CDR1 and CDR2 (germline): MNHEY, SVGEGT. The CDR3 length is 16 residues. Trimming took 0 bases from V and 4 from J; bases not matched to a gene: 2. CDR3 sequence (DNA): TGTGCCAGCAGTTACTCGGGGACAGGGGCCACCGGGGAGCTGTTTTTT. As protein: CASSYSGTGATGELFF.

The chain employs TRBV29-1 and TRBJ2-7, with D possibly matching TRBD2 (7 bases). The CDR3 runs 12 residues. CDR1 and CDR2 from the germline V gene are SQVTM and ANQGSEA. Between the trimmed V and J ends, which lost 6 bases and 2 bases, there was a span of 11 bases. CDR3 DNA sequence: TGCAGCGTCCGGGGGGCCCCCTACGAGCAGTACTTC. It yields the protein CSVRGAPYEQYF.